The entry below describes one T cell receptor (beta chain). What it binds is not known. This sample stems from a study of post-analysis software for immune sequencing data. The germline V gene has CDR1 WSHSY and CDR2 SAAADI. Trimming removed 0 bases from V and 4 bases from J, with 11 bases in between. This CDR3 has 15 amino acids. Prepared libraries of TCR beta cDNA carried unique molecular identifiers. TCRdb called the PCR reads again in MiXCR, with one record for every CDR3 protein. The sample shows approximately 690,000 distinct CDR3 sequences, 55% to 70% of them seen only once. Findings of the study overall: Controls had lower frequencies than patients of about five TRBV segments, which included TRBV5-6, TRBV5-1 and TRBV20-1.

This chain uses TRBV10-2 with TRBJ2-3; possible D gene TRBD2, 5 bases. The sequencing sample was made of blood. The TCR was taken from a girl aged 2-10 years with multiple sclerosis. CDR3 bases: TGCGCCAGCAGTGAGTCGTCTAGCCCGGCAGATACGCAGTATTTT. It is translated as CASSESSSPADTQYF.